The rows below give T cell receptor beta chains drawn from one sample of a study of blood T cell repertoires in COVID-19. Assay used: immunoSEQ multiplex PCR; TCRdb lists only in-frame clones, some missing. The table has 60,000 to 90,000 clones, 65% to 90% seen once; the top ten hold roughly a sixth. The sequencing sample was made of peripheral blood. The receptors come from a human donor in a cohort sampled during active COVID-19. Each CDR3 is given with its conserved first and last residue. Each record gives: J gene, V gene, CDR3 protein.

j_call: TRBJ2-1
v_call: TRBV27
cdr3_aa: CASSSRETSGNVNEQFF

j_call: TRBJ2-3
v_call: TRBV10-3
cdr3_aa: CAITPRGLSGRPDTQYF

j_call: TRBJ2-5
v_call: TRBV19
cdr3_aa: CASPQLAQYF

j_call: TRBJ2-1
v_call: TRBV9
cdr3_aa: CASSVGLVANEQFF

j_call: TRBJ2-5
v_call: TRBV15
cdr3_aa: CATSREFPYQETQYF

j_call: TRBJ1-1
v_call: TRBV28
cdr3_aa: CASSTGTLAHAAFF

j_call: TRBJ2-7
v_call: TRBV4-2
cdr3_aa: CASSQELGDRGFYEQYF

j_call: TRBJ1-6
v_call: TRBV6-6
cdr3_aa: CASSLGPGDNSPLHF

j_call: TRBJ2-7
v_call: TRBV3-1/TRBV3-2
cdr3_aa: CASSPRTSGGHPYEQYF

j_call: TRBJ1-1
v_call: TRBV7-3
cdr3_aa: CASNKGASNTEAFF

j_call: TRBJ1-5
v_call: TRBV7-9
cdr3_aa: CASSPIDSFSNQPQHF

j_call: TRBJ1-4
v_call: TRBV7-9
cdr3_aa: CASSLKAGANEKLFF

j_call: TRBJ2-5
v_call: TRBV7-9
cdr3_aa: CASSSRGPETQYF

j_call: TRBJ1-1
v_call: TRBV4-1
cdr3_aa: CASSQGGEAFF

j_call: TRBJ1-5
v_call: TRBV7-2
cdr3_aa: CASSLMGASSNQPQHF

j_call: TRBJ2-7
v_call: TRBV18
cdr3_aa: CASSPGQGLYEQYF

j_call: TRBJ2-5
v_call: TRBV5-6
cdr3_aa: CASSLLSAGGETQYF

j_call: TRBJ2-5
v_call: TRBV19
cdr3_aa: CASSIRGAGETQYF

j_call: TRBJ2-6
v_call: TRBV15
cdr3_aa: CATSGGGMSRYSGANVLTF

j_call: TRBJ1-1
v_call: TRBV19
cdr3_aa: CASSSPTRVNTEAFF

j_call: TRBJ2-7
v_call: TRBV5-6
cdr3_aa: CASSLRTGALISYEQYF

j_call: TRBJ1-1
v_call: TRBV7-8
cdr3_aa: CASSLSPGSGTEAFF

j_call: TRBJ1-1
v_call: TRBV10-3
cdr3_aa: CAISDQTLTGEAFF

j_call: TRBJ1-1
v_call: TRBV11-2
cdr3_aa: CASNGWGVNTEAFF